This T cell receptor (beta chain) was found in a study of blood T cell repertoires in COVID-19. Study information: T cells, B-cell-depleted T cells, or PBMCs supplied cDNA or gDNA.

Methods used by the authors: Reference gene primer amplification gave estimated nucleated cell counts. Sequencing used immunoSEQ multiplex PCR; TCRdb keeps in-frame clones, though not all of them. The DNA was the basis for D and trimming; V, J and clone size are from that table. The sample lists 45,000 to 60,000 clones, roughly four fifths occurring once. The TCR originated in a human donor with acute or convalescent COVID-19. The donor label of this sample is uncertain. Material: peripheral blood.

The CDR3 reads CASSLGEGRYTEAFF. CDR3 DNA: TGTGCCAGCAGCTTGGGAGAGGGTCGGTACACTGAAGCTTTCTTT. J is TRBJ1-1 and V is TRBV13; D is unresolved. The V gene lost 3 bases and the J gene lost 3 bases, with 14 bases spanning the gap. The CDR3 has 15 residues. CDR1 PRHDT and CDR2 FYEKMQ come from the germline V gene (reference sequence).